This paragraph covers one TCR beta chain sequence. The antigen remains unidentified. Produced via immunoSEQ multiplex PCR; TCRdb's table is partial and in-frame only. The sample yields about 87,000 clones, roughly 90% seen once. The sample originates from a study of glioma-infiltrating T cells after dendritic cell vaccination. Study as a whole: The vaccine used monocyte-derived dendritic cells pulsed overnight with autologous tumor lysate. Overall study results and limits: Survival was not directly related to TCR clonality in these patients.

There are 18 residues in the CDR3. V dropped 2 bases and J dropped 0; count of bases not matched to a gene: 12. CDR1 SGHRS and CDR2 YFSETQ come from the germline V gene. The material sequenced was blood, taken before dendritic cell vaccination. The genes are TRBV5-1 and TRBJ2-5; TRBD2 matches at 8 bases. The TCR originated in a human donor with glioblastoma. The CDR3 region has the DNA TGCGCCAGCAGCTTCCCCGGGGGGGGTCCTGCTGACCAAGAGACCCAGTACTTC. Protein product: CASSFPGGGPADQETQYF.